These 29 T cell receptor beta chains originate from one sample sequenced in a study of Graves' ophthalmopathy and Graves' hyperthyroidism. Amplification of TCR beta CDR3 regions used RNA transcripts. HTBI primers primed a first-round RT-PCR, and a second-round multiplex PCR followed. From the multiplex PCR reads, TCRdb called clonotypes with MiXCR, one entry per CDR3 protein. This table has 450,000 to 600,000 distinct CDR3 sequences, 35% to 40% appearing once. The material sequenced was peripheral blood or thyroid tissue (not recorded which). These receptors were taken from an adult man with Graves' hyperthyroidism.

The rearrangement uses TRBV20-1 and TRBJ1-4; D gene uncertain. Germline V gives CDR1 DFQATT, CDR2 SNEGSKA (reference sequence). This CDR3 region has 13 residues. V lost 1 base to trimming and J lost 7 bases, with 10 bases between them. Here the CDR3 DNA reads TGCAGTGCTAGAGCGACGCCGGGTGAAAAACTGTTTTTT. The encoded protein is CSARATPGEKLFF.

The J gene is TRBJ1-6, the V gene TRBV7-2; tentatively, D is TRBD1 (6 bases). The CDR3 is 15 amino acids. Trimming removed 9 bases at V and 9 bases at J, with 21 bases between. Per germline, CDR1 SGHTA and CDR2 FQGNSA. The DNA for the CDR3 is TGTGCCAGTAGCCGGAACAGGGCCTACGGTTCACCCCTCCACTTT. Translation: CASSRNRAYGSPLHF.

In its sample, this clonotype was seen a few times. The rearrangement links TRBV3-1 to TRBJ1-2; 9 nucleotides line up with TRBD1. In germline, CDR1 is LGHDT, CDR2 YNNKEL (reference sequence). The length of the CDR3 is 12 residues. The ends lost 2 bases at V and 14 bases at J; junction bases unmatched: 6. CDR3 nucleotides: TGTGCCAGCAGCCAAAGGACAGGGGTCTGGACCTTC. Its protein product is CASSQRTGVWTF.

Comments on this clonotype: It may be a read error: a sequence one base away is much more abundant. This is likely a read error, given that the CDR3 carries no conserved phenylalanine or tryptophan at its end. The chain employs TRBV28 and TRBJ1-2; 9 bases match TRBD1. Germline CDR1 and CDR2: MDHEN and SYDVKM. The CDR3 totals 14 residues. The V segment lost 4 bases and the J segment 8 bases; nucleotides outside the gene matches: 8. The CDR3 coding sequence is TGTGCCAGCAGTTGGGTACAGGGGGCATCCGGCTACACCCTC. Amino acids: CASSWVQGASGYTL.

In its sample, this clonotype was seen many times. The CDR3 loop reads CSARARLAGYTGELFF. The CDR3 coding sequence is TGCAGTGCTAGAGCCAGACTAGCGGGGTACACCGGGGAGCTGTTTTTT. J is TRBJ2-2 and V is TRBV20-1, with TRBD2 matching over 11 bases. The junction had 4 bases not matched to a gene; V was cut back by 1 base and J by 3 bases. The germline CDR1 and CDR2 sequences are DFQATT and SNEGSKA (reference sequence). The CDR3 length is 16 residues.

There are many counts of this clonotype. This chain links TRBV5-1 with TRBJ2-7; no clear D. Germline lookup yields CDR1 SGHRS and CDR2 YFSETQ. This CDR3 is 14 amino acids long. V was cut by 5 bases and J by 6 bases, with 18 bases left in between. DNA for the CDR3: TGCGCCAGCAGGAGTCAGGAGTTTAGAGGCGAGCAGTACTTC. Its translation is CASRSQEFRGEQYF.

Here the CDR3 DNA reads TGTGCCAGCAGTTTGCGACAACTAGCGGGGGTCGAGCAGTACTTC. Protein sequence: CASSLRQLAGVEQYF. The V and J genes are TRBV7-9 and TRBJ2-7; 11 positions agree with TRBD2. Per the germline V gene, CDR1 is SEHNR and CDR2 is FQNEAQ (reference sequence). V dropped 6 bases and J dropped 6; count of bases not matched to a gene: 10. There are 15 residues in the CDR3.

As DNA, the CDR3 is TGTGCCACCAGTGGGGATAGGGGGCCAACCGGGGCCAACGTCCTGACTTTC. Protein sequence: CATSGDRGPTGANVLTF. The rearrangement uses TRBV24-1 and TRBJ2-6, with 7 bases aligning to TRBD1. Per the germline V gene, CDR1 is KGHDR and CDR2 is SFDVKD. The J segment lost 4 bases and the V segment lost 5 bases, leaving 10 bases of the junction unmatched. CDR3 size: 17 residues.

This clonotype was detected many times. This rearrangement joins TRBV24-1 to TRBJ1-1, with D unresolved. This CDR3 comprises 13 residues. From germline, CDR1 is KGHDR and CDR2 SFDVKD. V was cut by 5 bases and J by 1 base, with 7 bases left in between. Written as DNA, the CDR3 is TGTGCCACCAGTGCAGAGGGGAACACTGAAGCTTTCTTT. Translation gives CATSAEGNTEAFF.

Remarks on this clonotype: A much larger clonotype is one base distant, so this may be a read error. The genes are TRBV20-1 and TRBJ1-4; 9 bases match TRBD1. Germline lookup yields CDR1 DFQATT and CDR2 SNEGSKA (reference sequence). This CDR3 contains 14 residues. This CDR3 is CSAHDRGTNEKLLF. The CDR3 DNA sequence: TGCAGTGCCCACGACAGGGGGACTAATGAAAAACTGCTTTTT.

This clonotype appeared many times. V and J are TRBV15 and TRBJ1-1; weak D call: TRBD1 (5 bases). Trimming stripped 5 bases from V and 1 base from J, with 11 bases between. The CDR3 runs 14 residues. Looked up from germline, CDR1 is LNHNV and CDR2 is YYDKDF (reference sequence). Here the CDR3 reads CATSPHGGNTEAFF. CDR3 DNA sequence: TGTGCCACCAGCCCTCACGGGGGGAACACTGAAGCTTTCTTT.

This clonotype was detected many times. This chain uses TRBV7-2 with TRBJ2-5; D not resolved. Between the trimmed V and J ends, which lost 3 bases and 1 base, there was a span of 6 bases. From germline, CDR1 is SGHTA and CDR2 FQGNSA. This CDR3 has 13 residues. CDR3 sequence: CASSFYLQETQYF. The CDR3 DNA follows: TGTGCCAGCAGCTTTTACCTCCAAGAGACCCAGTACTTC.

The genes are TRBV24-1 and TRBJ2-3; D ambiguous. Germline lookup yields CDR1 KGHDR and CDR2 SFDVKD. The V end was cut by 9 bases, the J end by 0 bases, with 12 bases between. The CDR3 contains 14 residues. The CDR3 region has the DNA TGTGCCACCGCTGCGGAGAGGAGCACAGATACGCAGTATTTT. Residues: CATAAERSTDTQYF.

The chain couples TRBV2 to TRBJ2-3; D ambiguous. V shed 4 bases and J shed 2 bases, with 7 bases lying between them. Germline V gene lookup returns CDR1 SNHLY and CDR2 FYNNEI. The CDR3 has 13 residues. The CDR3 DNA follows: TGTGCCAGCAGTGTTGGCTACACAGATACGCAGTATTTT. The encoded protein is CASSVGYTDTQYF.

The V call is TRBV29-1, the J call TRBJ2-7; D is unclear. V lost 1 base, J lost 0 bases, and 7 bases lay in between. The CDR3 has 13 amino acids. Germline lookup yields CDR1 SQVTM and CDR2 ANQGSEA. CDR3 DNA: TGCAGCGTTGAAGTGACTCGCTCCTACGAGCAGTACTTC. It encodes CSVEVTRSYEQYF.

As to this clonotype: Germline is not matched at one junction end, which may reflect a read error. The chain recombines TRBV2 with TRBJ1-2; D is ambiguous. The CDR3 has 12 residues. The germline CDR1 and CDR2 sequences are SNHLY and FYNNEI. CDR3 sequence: CASGSLWVEFHF. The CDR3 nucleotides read TGTGCCAGCGGCTCCCTCTGGGTGGAATTCCACTTC. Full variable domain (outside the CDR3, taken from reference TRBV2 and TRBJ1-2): EPEVTQTPSHQVTQMGQEVILRCVPISNHLYFYWYRQILGQKVEFLVSFYNNEISEKSEIFDDQFSVERPDGSNFTLKIRSTKLEDSAMYFCASGSLWVEFHFGSGTRLTVV.

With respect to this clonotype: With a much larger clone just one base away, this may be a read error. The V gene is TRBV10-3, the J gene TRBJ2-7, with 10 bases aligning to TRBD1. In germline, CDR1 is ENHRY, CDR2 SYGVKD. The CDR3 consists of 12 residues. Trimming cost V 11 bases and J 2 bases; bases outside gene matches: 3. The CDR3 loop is CAGGTGAYEQYF. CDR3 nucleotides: TGTGCCGGCGGGACAGGGGCCTACGAGCAGTACTTC.

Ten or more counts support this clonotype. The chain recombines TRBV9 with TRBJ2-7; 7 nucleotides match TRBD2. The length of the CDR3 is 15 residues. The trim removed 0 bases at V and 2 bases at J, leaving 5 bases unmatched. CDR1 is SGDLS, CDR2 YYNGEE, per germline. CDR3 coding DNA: TGTGCCAGCAGCGTAGGGGGGGGAGGCGCCTACGAGCAGTACTTC. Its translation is CASSVGGGGAYEQYF.

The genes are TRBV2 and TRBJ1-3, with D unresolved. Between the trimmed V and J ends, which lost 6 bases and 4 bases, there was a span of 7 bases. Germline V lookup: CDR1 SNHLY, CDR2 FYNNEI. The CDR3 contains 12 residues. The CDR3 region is CASRQMGNTIYF. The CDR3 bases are TGTGCCAGCAGACAAATGGGAAACACCATATATTTT.

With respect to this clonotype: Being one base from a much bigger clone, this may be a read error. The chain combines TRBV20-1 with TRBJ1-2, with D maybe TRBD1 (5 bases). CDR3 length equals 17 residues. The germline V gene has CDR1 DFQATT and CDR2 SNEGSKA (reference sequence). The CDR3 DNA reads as TGCACTGCTAGAGATAAGAATGGACAACGAACTAACTATGGCTACACCTTC. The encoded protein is CTARDKNGQRTNYGYTF.

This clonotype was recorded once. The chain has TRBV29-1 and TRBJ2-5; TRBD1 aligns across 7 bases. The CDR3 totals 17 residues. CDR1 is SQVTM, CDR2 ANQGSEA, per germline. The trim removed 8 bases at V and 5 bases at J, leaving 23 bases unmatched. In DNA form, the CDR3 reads TGCAGCAGTTTTTTGGATACAGGGGAGCCACCAAGGGAGACCCAGTACTTC. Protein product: CSSFLDTGEPPRETQYF.

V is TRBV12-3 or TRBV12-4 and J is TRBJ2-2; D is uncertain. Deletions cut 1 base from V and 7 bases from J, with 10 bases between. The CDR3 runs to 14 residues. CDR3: CASSLVRAGGELFF. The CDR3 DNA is TGTGCCAGCAGTTTAGTACGGGCTGGCGGGGAGCTGTTTTTT.

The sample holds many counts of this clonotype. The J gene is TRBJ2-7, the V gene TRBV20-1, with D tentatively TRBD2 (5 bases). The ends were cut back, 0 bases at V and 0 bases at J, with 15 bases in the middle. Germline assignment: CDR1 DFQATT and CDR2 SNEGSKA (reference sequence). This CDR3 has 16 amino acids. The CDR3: CSARDRQRTLSYEQYF. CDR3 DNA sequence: TGCAGTGCTAGAGATCGGCAGCGGACCCTCTCCTACGAGCAGTACTTC.

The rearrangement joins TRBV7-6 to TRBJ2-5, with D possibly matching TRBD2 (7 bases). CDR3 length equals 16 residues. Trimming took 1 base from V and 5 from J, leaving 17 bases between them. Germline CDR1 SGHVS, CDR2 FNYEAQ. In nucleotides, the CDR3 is TGTGCCAGCAGCTTAGGGGCGGGGGCGTTTTCGGAGACCCAGTACTTC. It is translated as CASSLGAGAFSETQYF.

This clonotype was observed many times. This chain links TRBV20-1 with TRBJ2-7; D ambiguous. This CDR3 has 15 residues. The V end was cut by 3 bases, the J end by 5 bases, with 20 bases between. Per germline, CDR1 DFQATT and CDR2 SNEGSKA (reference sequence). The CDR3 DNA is TGCAGTGCTAGTGGGTTTCAGTCCACGGCAGACGAGCAGTACTTC. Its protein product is CSASGFQSTADEQYF.

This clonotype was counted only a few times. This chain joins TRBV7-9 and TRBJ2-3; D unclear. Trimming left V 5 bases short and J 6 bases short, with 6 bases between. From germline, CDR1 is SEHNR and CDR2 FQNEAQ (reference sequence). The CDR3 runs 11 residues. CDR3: CASSPVDTQYF. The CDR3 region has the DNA TGTGCCAGCAGCCCGGTGGATACGCAGTATTTT.

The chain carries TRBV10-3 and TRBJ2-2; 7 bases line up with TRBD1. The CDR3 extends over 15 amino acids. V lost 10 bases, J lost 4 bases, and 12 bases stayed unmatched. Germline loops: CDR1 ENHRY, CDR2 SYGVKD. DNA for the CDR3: TGTGCCAGCCGACAGGGCATCCTAGCCACCGGGGAGCTGTTTTTT. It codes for CASRQGILATGELFF.

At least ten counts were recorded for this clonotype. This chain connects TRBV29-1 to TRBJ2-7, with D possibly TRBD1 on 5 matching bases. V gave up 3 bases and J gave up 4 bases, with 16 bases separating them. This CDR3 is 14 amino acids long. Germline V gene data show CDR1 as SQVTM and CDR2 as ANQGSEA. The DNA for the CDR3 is TGCAGCGTTGAGTCCGGAGCAGGGAAATACGAGCAGTACTTC. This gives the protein CSVESGAGKYEQYF.

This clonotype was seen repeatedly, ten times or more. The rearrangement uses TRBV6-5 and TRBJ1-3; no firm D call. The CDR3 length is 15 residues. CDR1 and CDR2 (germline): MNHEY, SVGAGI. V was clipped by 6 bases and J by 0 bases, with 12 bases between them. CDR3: CASSPTLHSGNTIYF. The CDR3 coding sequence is TGTGCCAGCAGCCCAACTCTACACTCTGGAAACACCATATATTTT.